Below, 10 T cell receptor beta chains from the same sample are listed, as sequenced in a study of blood T cell repertoires in COVID-19. Sequencing used immunoSEQ multiplex PCR; TCRdb keeps in-frame clones, though not all of them. The profile shows over 200,000 clones, just over 85% of them singletons. The sample was peripheral blood. Every receptor here comes from a young man with active or convalescent COVID-19.

The CDR3 sequence: CASSQVLSAGGDTQYF. CDR3 DNA sequence: TGTGCCAGCAGCCAAGTATTGTCAGCGGGAGGAGATACGCAGTATTTT. The chain is built from TRBV3-1 (or the pseudogene TRBV3-2) and TRBJ2-3; 9 bases are a match to TRBD2. Trimming at V came to 1 base and at J to 5 bases, leaving 7 bases not matched to a gene. CDR1 is LGHDT and CDR2 is YNNKEL in the germline V gene (reference sequence). This CDR3 contains 16 residues.

The rearrangement joins TRBV19 to TRBJ2-1, with 7 bases aligning to TRBD1. The CDR3 runs 18 residues. V trimming: 3 bases; J trimming: 4 bases; junction bases outside the gene matches: 15. The germline gives CDR1 LNHDA, CDR2 SQIVND (reference sequence). The CDR3 protein is CASSIERGHKTLYNEQFF. In DNA, the CDR3 is TGTGCCAGTAGTATTGAAAGGGGGCATAAAACTTTATACAATGAGCAGTTCTTC.

Here the CDR3 DNA reads TGCGCCAGCAGCCTCCGGCCGATGGCGGGAGCGAACACCGGGGAGCTGTTTTTT. This codes for CASSLRPMAGANTGELFF. The genes are TRBV5-1 and TRBJ2-2; 7 bases agree with TRBD2. Germline V gene lookup returns CDR1 SGHRS and CDR2 YFSETQ. V trimming: 4 bases; J trimming: 0 bases; junction bases outside the gene matches: 12. This CDR3 has 18 residues.

The CDR3 is CASSPIAGVVYEQYF. The DNA of the CDR3 is TGTGCCAGCAGCCCAATAGCGGGAGTCGTCTACGAGCAGTACTTC. The V gene is TRBV7-2, the J gene TRBJ2-7; TRBD2 matches at 9 bases. The length of the CDR3 is 15 residues. V lost 5 bases and J lost 3; bases outside the gene matches: 8. Germline V gives CDR1 SGHTA, CDR2 FQGNSA.

The chain is built from TRBV7-2 and TRBJ2-7; D may be TRBD1 (6 bases). Germline V gene lookup returns CDR1 SGHTA and CDR2 FQGNSA. Between the trimmed V and J ends, which lost 3 bases and 2 bases, there was a span of 20 bases. The CDR3 loop spans 17 amino acids. CDR3 sequence: CASSFNRATSDPYEQYF. CDR3 sequence (DNA): TGTGCCAGCAGCTTTAACAGGGCTACGTCGGACCCCTACGAGCAGTACTTC. The full variable domain, in which reference TRBV7-2 and TRBJ2-7 provide the parts outside the CDR3, is GAGVSQSPSNKVTEKGKDVELRCDPISGHTALYWYRQSLGQGLEFLIYFQGNSAPDKSGLPSDRFSAERTGGSVSTLTIQRTQQEDSAVYLCASSFNRATSDPYEQYFGPGTRLTVT.

CDR3 amino acids: CASSGWSTDTQYF. The CDR3 coding sequence is TGTGCCAGCAGCGGCTGGAGCACAGATACGCAGTATTTT. The genes are TRBV7-9 and TRBJ2-3; no clear D. The CDR3 contains 13 residues. Germline CDR1 SEHNR, CDR2 FQNEAQ (reference sequence). V lost 5 bases, J lost 0 bases, and 6 bases lay in between.

The gene calls are TRBV27 and TRBJ1-4; 12 nucleotides align to TRBD1. With V trimmed by 6 bases and J by 7 bases, 6 bases remained unmatched. There are 15 residues in the CDR3. The V gene's germline CDR1 is MNHEY and CDR2 SMNVEV (reference sequence). The CDR3 nucleotides read TGTGCCAGCAGGAGGGACAGGGGGCTTTTTGAAAAACTGTTTTTT. Protein sequence: CASRRDRGLFEKLFF.

This sequence joins TRBV11-2 and TRBJ2-7, with D perhaps TRBD1 (6 bases). CDR3 length: 14 amino acids. The ends were cut back, 7 bases at V and 1 base at J, with 14 bases in the middle. Germline CDR1 reads SGHAT; CDR2 reads FQNNGV. CDR3 residues: CASTQTGLSYEQYF. CDR3 nucleotide sequence: TGTGCCAGCACGCAAACAGGGTTGTCCTACGAGCAGTACTTC.

CDR3 amino acids: CASTPRGETQYF. CDR3 nucleotides: TGTGCCAGCACACCGCGGGGGGAGACCCAGTACTTC. This rearrangement joins TRBV11-2 to TRBJ2-5; 7 bases align to TRBD2. The ends lost 7 bases at V and 5 bases at J; junction bases unmatched: 4. Germline CDR1 SGHAT, CDR2 FQNNGV. The CDR3 has 12 amino acids.

V usage is TRBV3-1 (or the pseudogene TRBV3-2) and J usage is TRBJ2-7, with TRBD2 identical over 11 bases. Germline V gives CDR1 LGHDT, CDR2 YNNKEL (reference sequence). Trimming took 4 bases from V and 4 from J; bases not matched to a gene: 9. The CDR3 totals 16 residues. The CDR3: CASSRPVAGGMYEQYF. CDR3 DNA: TGTGCCAGCAGCCGCCCCGTAGCGGGAGGGATGTACGAGCAGTACTTC.